This TCR beta chain originates from a study of vaccination and CD4 T cells after COVID-19. Across the whole study: Each enrolled participant received a two-dose regimen of either BNT162b2 or mRNA-1273 vaccine.

A note on this clonotype: Its antigen is unknown.

Study conclusions and caveats: Convalescent patients had a median roughly 86% of reactive clones appearing only post-vaccination.

Oncomine TCR Beta short-read sequencing was applied to DNA from cultured CD4+ T cells. TCRdb re-called the PCR reads through MiXCR, storing one row per CDR3 protein. Counted here are some 15,000 distinct CDR3 sequences, about 74% occurring once; the ten biggest clones make up roughly 16%. Sample treatment: approximately 9-day PBMC culture with coronavirus spike peptide pools or control peptides (ViraFEST assay). Germline CDR1 and CDR2: LNHNV and YYDKDF (reference sequence). V was clipped by 0 bases and J by 2 bases, with 4 bases between them. The CDR3 extends over 14 amino acids. Sequenced material: CD4+ T cells from blood, cultured in vitro. The receptor was derived from a human donor who had recovered from COVID-19. This rearrangement joins TRBV15 to TRBJ2-2, with D uncertain. CDR3 DNA: TGTGCCACCAGCAGAGACGCCAACACCGGGGAGCTGTTTTTT. Translation gives CATSRDANTGELFF.